The clone carrying this T cell receptor beta chain appeared many times. Its antigen is still unknown. The sequenced fragment ends 3 residues before the CDR3 boundary, so the rest is inferred from the germline J gene. Both groups were predominantly of Caucasian heritage. Assay used: immunoSEQ multiplex PCR; TCRdb lists only in-frame clones, some missing. There are more than 55,000 clones in the sample, none observed a single time. These data originate in a study of T cell clonality in common variable immunodeficiency. Study results and caveats: CVID subjects shared fewer TCRbeta clones than healthy controls did. Reportedly, TCR beta sequences from common variable immunodeficiency showed fewer deletions and N-nucleotide insertions.

CDR3 size: 13 residues. In germline, CDR1 is SGHRS, CDR2 YFSETQ. The V end was cut by 1 base, the J end by 6 bases, with 5 bases between. The source material was peripheral blood mononuclear cells. The clonotype was recovered from a person aged 18 to 75 in good health. This rearrangement joins TRBV5-1 to TRBJ1-6; D unclear. CDR3 region: CASSLNGNSPLHF. CDR3 DNA, as far as it was read: TGCGCCAGCAGCTTGAACGGTAATTCACCC.